This T cell receptor (beta chain) was captured in a study of long-term antiretroviral therapy in people with HIV. A remark on this clone: Antigen unknown.

Overall study findings and caveats: HIV repertoires had narrower CDR3 length ranges than controls. Within the repertoire, clones expanded before ART were dominant at all time points.

At the survey level, the v3.0 immunoSEQ assay was run. Only in-frame clones appear in the TCRdb table, and some are missing; sequencing was by immunoSEQ multiplex PCR. The sample yields about 28,000 clones, more than 75% seen once. Clinicians in the United States treated all participants with HIV. Every specimen provided about 1-10 million cryopreserved PBMC before DNA extraction took place. Trimming left V 5 bases short and J 2 bases short, with 15 bases between. CDR3 size: 15 residues. Germline V CDR1 and CDR2: LGHNA, YSLEER. Material: unsorted PBMCs, obtained 2 years after starting antiretroviral therapy. This TCR came from a man aged 45 to 65 with HIV. J is TRBJ1-2 and V is TRBV4-3; D is possibly TRBD1 (5 bases). The CDR3 DNA follows: TGCGCCAGCAGCATCGACAGATTCACGAACTATGGCTACACCTTC. It is translated as CASSIDRFTNYGYTF.